The 7 T cell receptor beta chains in this list originate from one sample, sequenced in a study of blood T cells in healthy people across ages (dated by TCRdb to 2014 to 2015). The method behind the library was 5' RACE. The instrument given in TCRdb is Illumina HiSeq 2500. A second PCR of about 6 to 11 cycles was run with a J-beta primer mix and a sample-barcoded 5' primer. Starting from the raw public reads, TCRdb applied fastp trimming at Q25, assembled clones with MiXCR and retained in-frame beta chains. Entries are consolidated by CDR3 protein sequence, retaining the most common genes and DNA. Present in this sample are approximately 1.5 million distinct CDR3 sequences, 30% to 40% of which were seen just once. The ten largest clones capture around 11% of the sample. The sample was blood. Receptors were obtained from a woman aged 25 to 39 in good health.

The CDR3 DNA follows: TGTGCCAGCAGCTTAGGAGGGGGACTAGCGTACCACGAGCAGTACTTC. Encoded protein: CASSLGGGLAYHEQYF. The rearrangement links TRBV7-2 to TRBJ2-7, with 10 bases aligning to TRBD2. The CDR3 contains 16 residues. From germline, CDR1 is SGHTA and CDR2 FQGNSA. The trim removed 1 base at V and 5 bases at J, leaving 8 bases unmatched.

The CDR3 DNA reads as TGTGCCAGCAGCTCCACCGGGACTAGCGGGATCAATGAGCAGTTCTTC. This sequence encodes CASSSTGTSGINEQFF. The chain uses TRBV5-6 and TRBJ2-1, with 13 bases fitting TRBD2. Trimming removed 3 bases from V and 6 bases from J; junction bases left unmatched: 6. Germline assignment: CDR1 SGHDT and CDR2 YYEEEE. The CDR3 is 16 residues long.

The chain recombines TRBV5-1 with TRBJ2-3, with D maybe TRBD2 (6 bases). V lost 4 bases to trimming and J lost 3 bases, with 12 bases between them. The CDR3 length is 14 residues. Germline V gene lookup returns CDR1 SGHRS and CDR2 YFSETQ. The DNA of the CDR3 is TGCGCCAGCAGCACCCGGGACTTAACAGATACGCAGTATTTT. Its translation: CASSTRDLTDTQYF. The full variable domain, completed using reference TRBV5-1 and TRBJ2-3, is KAGVTQTPRYLIKTRGQQVTLSCSPISGHRSVSWYQQTPGQGLQFLFEYFSETQRNKGNFPGRFSGRQFSNSRSEMNVSTLELGDSALYLCASSTRDLTDTQYFGPGTRLTVL.

The CDR3 protein is CASSIDLVAGMIPYEQYF. Written as DNA, the CDR3 is TGTGCCAGTAGTATAGATTTGGTCGCAGGGATGATCCCCTACGAGCAGTACTTC. The rearrangement uses TRBV19 and TRBJ2-7, with D perhaps matching TRBD1 (5 bases). V was cut by 0 bases and J by 2 bases, with 20 bases left in between. The length of the CDR3 is 18 residues. CDR1 is LNHDA and CDR2 is SQIVND in the germline V gene (reference sequence).

The V call is TRBV28, the J call TRBJ2-5, with 11 bases that match TRBD2. The CDR3 length is 15 residues. Germline V gives CDR1 MDHEN, CDR2 SYDVKM. J gave up 13 bases and V 5 bases, and 15 bases lay outside the gene matches. Here the CDR3 DNA reads TGTGCCAGCAGTCGGATACTAGCGGGGGATCCTTCGAGGTACTTC. Amino acid sequence: CASSRILAGDPSRYF.

The chain is built from TRBV10-3 and TRBJ2-1; no clear D gene. CDR1 and CDR2 (germline): ENHRY, SYGVKD. Between the trimmed V and J ends, which lost 2 bases and 9 bases, there was a span of 23 bases. The CDR3 is made up of 17 amino acids. The CDR3 loop reads CAISEPLGVVLRSEQFF. The CDR3 DNA reads as TGTGCCATCAGTGAGCCTCTTGGAGTAGTCTTACGTAGTGAGCAGTTCTTC.

The table lists this clonotype with a few counts. The gene calls are TRBV20-1 and TRBJ2-3, with D perhaps matching TRBD1 (6 bases). This CDR3 is built from 14 residues. Germline V gene data show CDR1 as DFQATT and CDR2 as SNEGSKA (reference sequence). V was clipped by 6 bases and J by 1 base, with 14 bases between them. CDR3 DNA sequence: TGCAGTGCCCGCAGGGGTTCAGGCACAGATACGCAGTATTTT. Protein product: CSARRGSGTDTQYF.